These T cell receptor beta chains were read from a single sample in a study of cytomegalovirus exposure and HLA in healthy donors. Method: immunoSEQ multiplex PCR; TCRdb's copy keeps in-frame clones and lacks some. The sample includes about 120,000 clones, 74% of them seen just once. The specimen was PBMCs. The receptors derive from a woman in her forties or fifties in good health and CMV-seropositive. Both conserved end residues are part of each CDR3. Fields, in order: J gene, clone size, V gene, D gene, CDR3 DNA, CDR3 protein. The D gene is left open where the match is weak. Clone size is shown for a subset of rows, as once, few, many or a class of expanded clone.

j_gene: TRBJ2-7
abundance: NA
v_gene: TRBV6-1
d_gene: NA
CDR3nt: TGTGCCAGCAGCTTCGGGCGGGGCGAAGCCTACGAGCAGTACTTC
CDR3aa: CASSFGRGEAYEQYF

j_gene: TRBJ2-5
abundance: few
v_gene: TRBV4-1
d_gene: TRBD1
CDR3nt: TGCGCCAGCAGCCAAGACTCGGGACAGGTAAAGACCCAGTACTTC
CDR3aa: CASSQDSGQVKTQYF

j_gene: TRBJ2-1
abundance: NA
v_gene: TRBV10-3
d_gene: NA
CDR3nt: TGTGCCATCAATCCTGACGGATCCGGGAAGATAGACAATGAGCAGTTCTTC
CDR3aa: CAINPDGSGKIDNEQFF

j_gene: TRBJ2-1
abundance: NA
v_gene: TRBV7-2
d_gene: NA
CDR3nt: TGTGCCAGCAGCAGGGGATTCGGGGGACACAATGAGCAGTTCTTC
CDR3aa: CASSRGFGGHNEQFF

j_gene: TRBJ2-6
abundance: NA
v_gene: TRBV19
d_gene: NA
CDR3nt: TGTGCCAGTAGTTTCCAGTCTGGGGCCAACGTCCTGACTTTC
CDR3aa: CASSFQSGANVLTF

j_gene: TRBJ2-6
abundance: NA
v_gene: TRBV7-6
d_gene: NA
CDR3nt: TGTGCCAGCAGCTTGGGCGACCGAACCCAATACTCTGGGGCCAACGTCCTGACTTTC
CDR3aa: CASSLGDRTQYSGANVLTF

j_gene: TRBJ2-1
abundance: NA
v_gene: TRBV7-2
d_gene: NA
CDR3nt: TGTGCCAGCGGTTACCACGGGAGTTGGGCTGAGCAGTTCTTC
CDR3aa: CASGYHGSWAEQFF

j_gene: TRBJ1-1
abundance: few
v_gene: TRBV7-9
d_gene: NA
CDR3nt: TGTGCCAGCAGCTTAGAGACAGGGAACACTGAAGCTTTCTTT
CDR3aa: CASSLETGNTEAFF

j_gene: TRBJ2-5
abundance: once
v_gene: TRBV6-1
d_gene: TRBD2
CDR3nt: TGTGCCAGCAGTGAAGGGAGTGGTAGCGGGGTTCAAGAGACCCAGTACTTC
CDR3aa: CASSEGSGSGVQETQYF

j_gene: TRBJ2-7
abundance: NA
v_gene: TRBV21-1
d_gene: NA
CDR3nt: TGTGCCAGCAGTCAAGGCAGGCAGCACTCCTACGAGCAGTACTTC
CDR3aa: CASSQGRQHSYEQYF

j_gene: TRBJ2-4
abundance: few
v_gene: TRBV5-4
d_gene: NA
CDR3nt: TGTGCCAGCAGCTTGCCAGGGCCCAAAAACATTCAGTACTTC
CDR3aa: CASSLPGPKNIQYF

j_gene: TRBJ1-6
abundance: NA
v_gene: TRBV19
d_gene: TRBD1
CDR3nt: TGTGCCAGTAGTCCAGGGGGCCGGGGTTCACCCCTCCACTTT
CDR3aa: CASSPGGRGSPLHF

j_gene: TRBJ1-1
abundance: NA
v_gene: TRBV4-2
d_gene: NA
CDR3nt: TGTGCCAGCAGCAAAGCGATCCGGGGGAGTCAGACTGAAGCTTTCTTT
CDR3aa: CASSKAIRGSQTEAFF

j_gene: TRBJ2-1
abundance: NA
v_gene: TRBV11-1
d_gene: NA
CDR3nt: TGTGCCAGCAGCTTAGCGGGGCTGGGTGAGCAGTTCTTC
CDR3aa: CASSLAGLGEQFF

j_gene: TRBJ1-2
abundance: few
v_gene: TRBV7-2
d_gene: TRBD1
CDR3nt: TGTGCCAGCAGCTTAGCATGGGGACAGCGGGATGGCTACACCTTC
CDR3aa: CASSLAWGQRDGYTF

j_gene: TRBJ1-1
abundance: NA
v_gene: TRBV10-3
d_gene: TRBD1
CDR3nt: TGTGCCATCAAACAGGGGGGTCCGAACACTGAAGCTTTCTTT
CDR3aa: CAIKQGGPNTEAFF

j_gene: TRBJ1-2
abundance: NA
v_gene: TRBV6-1
d_gene: TRBD1
CDR3nt: TGTGCCAGCAGCCAATTGGGGACAGGGGTGGATGGCTACACCTTC
CDR3aa: CASSQLGTGVDGYTF

j_gene: TRBJ1-6
abundance: NA
v_gene: TRBV12-1
d_gene: NA
CDR3nt: TGTGCCAGCAGCCTTGACGAACAGGGACCCAATTCACCCCTCCACTTT
CDR3aa: CASSLDEQGPNSPLHF

j_gene: TRBJ1-4
abundance: NA
v_gene: TRBV6-5
d_gene: TRBD1
CDR3nt: TGTGCCAGCCGGGACAGCGGTAATGAAAAACTGTTTTTT
CDR3aa: CASRDSGNEKLFF

j_gene: TRBJ2-7
abundance: NA
v_gene: TRBV15
d_gene: TRBD1
CDR3nt: TGTGCCACCAGCAGAGCTGGGACAGGGACTTTTCCTTCCTACGAGCAGTACTTC
CDR3aa: CATSRAGTGTFPSYEQYF

j_gene: TRBJ1-6
abundance: few
v_gene: TRBV6-4
d_gene: NA
CDR3nt: TGTGCCAGCAGTGACCAGACAGGAAGCTCACCCCTCCACTTT
CDR3aa: CASSDQTGSSPLHF

j_gene: TRBJ2-4
abundance: NA
v_gene: TRBV2
d_gene: NA
CDR3nt: TGTGCCAGCAGTCCCAGCGGGTCCAAAAACATTCAGTACTTC
CDR3aa: CASSPSGSKNIQYF

j_gene: TRBJ2-2
abundance: NA
v_gene: TRBV30
d_gene: NA
CDR3nt: TGTGCCTGGAGTCCCCTTTCCACCGGGGAGCTGTTTTTT
CDR3aa: CAWSPLSTGELFF

j_gene: TRBJ1-1
abundance: NA
v_gene: TRBV21-1
d_gene: NA
CDR3nt: TGTGCCAGCGGCTCCACTGAAGCTTTCTTT
CDR3aa: CASGSTEAFF

j_gene: TRBJ1-4
abundance: NA
v_gene: TRBV5-5
d_gene: TRBD1
CDR3nt: TGTGCCAGCAGCTTGTTGGGACAGGCCGATGAAAAACTGTTTTTT
CDR3aa: CASSLLGQADEKLFF

j_gene: TRBJ2-1
abundance: NA
v_gene: TRBV7-9
d_gene: NA
CDR3nt: TGTGCCAGCATGGGCGTAAATGAGCAGTTCTTC
CDR3aa: CASMGVNEQFF

j_gene: TRBJ1-4
abundance: few
v_gene: TRBV2
d_gene: NA
CDR3nt: TGTGCCAGCAACGGATTAGAGGGTGAAAAACTGTTTTTT
CDR3aa: CASNGLEGEKLFF

j_gene: TRBJ2-5
abundance: few
v_gene: TRBV10-3
d_gene: NA
CDR3nt: TGTGCCATCAGTGACCCGGGTGGGGGGCAAGAGACCCAGTACTTC
CDR3aa: CAISDPGGGQETQYF

j_gene: TRBJ2-1
abundance: NA
v_gene: TRBV7-9
d_gene: TRBD2
CDR3nt: TGTGCCAGCAGGCCGACTAGCGGGAGCCCAAATGAGCAGTTCTTC
CDR3aa: CASRPTSGSPNEQFF

j_gene: TRBJ1-1
abundance: few
v_gene: TRBV6-5
d_gene: TRBD1
CDR3nt: TGTGCCAGCAGTTACCTCAGGACAGGGGATACTGAAGCTTTCTTT
CDR3aa: CASSYLRTGDTEAFF

j_gene: TRBJ1-2
abundance: NA
v_gene: TRBV10-3
d_gene: NA
CDR3nt: TGTGCCATCAGTCCTCAGGGAACCCTATGGCTACACCTCACCTTC
CDR3aa: CAISPQGTLWLHLTF

j_gene: TRBJ2-1
abundance: once
v_gene: TRBV30
d_gene: NA
CDR3nt: TGTGCCTGGAGTGTAGGGTCTGGGGGGAATGAGCAGTTCTTC
CDR3aa: CAWSVGSGGNEQFF

j_gene: TRBJ1-2
abundance: NA
v_gene: TRBV7-9
d_gene: TRBD1
CDR3nt: TGTGCCAGCAGCTTTGGACAGGGAGGCTACACCTTC
CDR3aa: CASSFGQGGYTF

j_gene: TRBJ2-5
abundance: NA
v_gene: TRBV19
d_gene: NA
CDR3nt: TGTGCCAGTAGTATCAAGACAGGTTACCAAGAGACCCAGTACTTC
CDR3aa: CASSIKTGYQETQYF

j_gene: TRBJ2-2
abundance: NA
v_gene: TRBV18
d_gene: NA
CDR3nt: TGTGCCAGCTCACCCCAATTCGGGGAGCTGTTTTTT
CDR3aa: CASSPQFGELFF

j_gene: TRBJ2-3
abundance: NA
v_gene: TRBV28
d_gene: NA
CDR3nt: TGTGCCAGCAGTTCCCGAGGTACGCAGTATTTT
CDR3aa: CASSSRGTQYF

j_gene: TRBJ2-7
abundance: few
v_gene: TRBV7-2
d_gene: NA
CDR3nt: TGTGCCAGCAGCACAACCCCGAATCCAGCGCGAACCTACGAGCAGTACTTC
CDR3aa: CASSTTPNPARTYEQYF

j_gene: TRBJ1-5
abundance: few
v_gene: TRBV30
d_gene: NA
CDR3nt: TGTGCCTGGAGTTCCCTCGATCAGCCCCAGCATTTT
CDR3aa: CAWSSLDQPQHF

j_gene: TRBJ1-5
abundance: NA
v_gene: TRBV6-1
d_gene: NA
CDR3nt: TGTGCCAGCAGCGAACTAGGGGGGGACCTCGGAGATCAGCCCCAGCATTTT
CDR3aa: CASSELGGDLGDQPQHF

j_gene: TRBJ1-6
abundance: NA
v_gene: TRBV19
d_gene: NA
CDR3nt: TGTGCCACTGTAGCCGGGACTTACGATTCACCCCTCCACTTT
CDR3aa: CATVAGTYDSPLHF

j_gene: TRBJ2-3
abundance: NA
v_gene: TRBV27
d_gene: TRBD2
CDR3nt: TGTGCCAGTACGGGACTAGCGCTCCTTAGACCTAGCACAGATACGCAGTATTTT
CDR3aa: CASTGLALLRPSTDTQYF

j_gene: TRBJ2-5
abundance: once
v_gene: TRBV11-2
d_gene: NA
CDR3nt: TGTGCCAGCAGCAGCGGGTGGGGCTCGGAGACCCAGTACTTC
CDR3aa: CASSSGWGSETQYF

j_gene: TRBJ2-7
abundance: NA
v_gene: TRBV28
d_gene: NA
CDR3nt: TGTGCCAGCGGCCGCAGCTCCTACGAGCAGTACTTC
CDR3aa: CASGRSSYEQYF

j_gene: TRBJ2-7
abundance: NA
v_gene: TRBV11-2
d_gene: NA
CDR3nt: TGTGCCAGCAGCTTTAGCGGACCCTCCTACGAGCAGTACTTC
CDR3aa: CASSFSGPSYEQYF

j_gene: TRBJ2-7
abundance: NA
v_gene: TRBV6-5
d_gene: TRBD2
CDR3nt: TGTGCCAGCAGCCAACTAGCGGGGGGGCGAGAGCAGTACTTC
CDR3aa: CASSQLAGGREQYF

j_gene: TRBJ1-2
abundance: NA
v_gene: TRBV14
d_gene: NA
CDR3nt: TGTGCCAGCAGCCAAGACACAGCTAACTATGGCTACACCTTC
CDR3aa: CASSQDTANYGYTF

j_gene: TRBJ2-7
abundance: NA
v_gene: TRBV7-9
d_gene: NA
CDR3nt: TGTGCCAGCAGCTTAGCCGTGGGCCCGTACGAGCAGTACTTC
CDR3aa: CASSLAVGPYEQYF

j_gene: TRBJ2-3
abundance: few
v_gene: TRBV28
d_gene: NA
CDR3nt: TGTGCCAGCAAGCGTAATCCTAGCACAGATACGCAGTATTTT
CDR3aa: CASKRNPSTDTQYF

j_gene: TRBJ1-6
abundance: NA
v_gene: TRBV5-1
d_gene: NA
CDR3nt: TGCGCCAGCAGCCCACAGGGAAAGGATAATTCACCCCTCCACTTT
CDR3aa: CASSPQGKDNSPLHF

j_gene: TRBJ1-1
abundance: NA
v_gene: TRBV7-9
d_gene: NA
CDR3nt: TGTGCCAGCAGGACCGGGACTACGAACACTGAAGCTTTCTTT
CDR3aa: CASRTGTTNTEAFF

j_gene: TRBJ1-4
abundance: NA
v_gene: TRBV14
d_gene: NA
CDR3nt: TGTGCCAGCAGCCAAGTTTTAGGCATCTCAGGAAAACTGTTTTTT
CDR3aa: CASSQVLGISGKLFF

j_gene: TRBJ1-1
abundance: few
v_gene: TRBV30
d_gene: TRBD1
CDR3nt: TGTGCCTGGAGCGGACAGGGCAACACTGAAGCTTTCTTT
CDR3aa: CAWSGQGNTEAFF

j_gene: TRBJ2-1
abundance: NA
v_gene: TRBV9
d_gene: TRBD2
CDR3nt: TGTGCCAGCAGCGTAGGTGATAGCGGGGGGCACAATGAGCAGTTCTTC
CDR3aa: CASSVGDSGGHNEQFF

j_gene: TRBJ2-7
abundance: NA
v_gene: TRBV6-5
d_gene: TRBD1
CDR3nt: TGTGCCAGCAGTTACTGGACAGGGGGAACCTACGAGCAGTACTTC
CDR3aa: CASSYWTGGTYEQYF